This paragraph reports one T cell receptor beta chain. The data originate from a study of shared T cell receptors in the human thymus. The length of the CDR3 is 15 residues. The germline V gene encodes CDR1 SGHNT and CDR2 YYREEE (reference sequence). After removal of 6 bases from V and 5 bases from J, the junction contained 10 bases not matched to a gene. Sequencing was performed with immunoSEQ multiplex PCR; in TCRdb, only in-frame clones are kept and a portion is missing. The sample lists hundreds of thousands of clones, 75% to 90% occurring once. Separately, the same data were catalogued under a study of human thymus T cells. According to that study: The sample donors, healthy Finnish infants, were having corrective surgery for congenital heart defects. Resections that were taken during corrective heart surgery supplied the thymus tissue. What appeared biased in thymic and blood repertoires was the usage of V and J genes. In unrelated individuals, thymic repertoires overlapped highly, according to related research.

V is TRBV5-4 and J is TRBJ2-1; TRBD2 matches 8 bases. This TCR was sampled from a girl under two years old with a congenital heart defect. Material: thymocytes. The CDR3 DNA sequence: TGTGCCAGCAACACGGGGGGGCTTACGAACAATGAGCAGTTCTTC. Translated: CASNTGGLTNNEQFF.